The 28 T cell receptor beta chains below come from one sample, sequenced in a study of identifying expanded T cells in peripheral blood. Data came from immunoSEQ multiplex PCR; TCRdb stores just in-frame clones and leaves some out. The table shows about 130,000 clones, with 86% occurring only once. Sequenced sample: blood. The source of these receptors is a person between 18 and 75 years old in good health.

In this sample, this clone turned up a few times. The chain employs TRBV19 and TRBJ1-2; 7 positions agree with TRBD1. This CDR3 contains 16 residues. The V and J ends lost 4 bases and 2 bases, in that order; junction bases with no gene match: 10. Germline CDR1 LNHDA, CDR2 SQIVND (reference sequence). The CDR3 sequence: CASSTSRQGRNYGYTF. The DNA of the CDR3 is TGTGCCAGTAGTACCTCCCGACAGGGTCGGAACTATGGCTACACCTTC.

V is TRBV9 and J is TRBJ2-7; possibly TRBD1 or TRBD2 for D (5 bases each). CDR3 length: 14 residues. Germline values: CDR1 SGDLS, CDR2 YYNGEE. Trimming took 3 bases from V and 5 from J, leaving 15 bases between them. The CDR3 is CASSARGVGNEQYF. DNA of the CDR3: TGTGCCAGCAGCGCTAGAGGGGTGGGGAACGAGCAGTACTTC.

The chain recombines TRBV28 with TRBJ1-4; D not certain. CDR1 and CDR2 (germline): MDHEN, SYDVKM. Trimming left V 6 bases short and J 8 bases short, with 25 bases between. The length of the CDR3 is 17 residues. Written as DNA, the CDR3 is TGTGCCAGCAGCCCCCTCTTTGGCCTTACCTTGGGGGAAAAACTGTTTTTT. Translated, it gives CASSPLFGLTLGEKLFF.

The chain carries TRBV6-5 and TRBJ1-2, with D maybe TRBD1 (5 bases). Trimming took 0 bases from V and 2 from J, leaving 10 bases between them. CDR3 size: 15 residues. Germline-derived CDR1 and CDR2 are MNHEY and SVGAGI. The CDR3 DNA sequence: TGTGCCAGCAGTTACTCGAGGGGTGTGAACTATGGCTACACCTTC. Amino acid sequence: CASSYSRGVNYGYTF.

The chain uses TRBV7-9 and TRBJ2-5, with D perhaps matching TRBD1 (5 bases). V lost 1 base and J lost 2, with 8 bases in between. Germline-derived CDR1 and CDR2 are SEHNR and FQNEAQ (reference sequence). The CDR3 runs 14 residues. CDR3: CASSLDQGQETQYF. CDR3 nucleotide sequence: TGTGCCAGCAGCTTAGACCAGGGACAAGAGACCCAGTACTTC.

The rearrangement links TRBV5-4 to TRBJ1-5; TRBD1 is a possible D gene (6 bases). This CDR3 region has 15 residues. Germline lookup yields CDR1 SGHNT and CDR2 YYREEE (reference sequence). V was trimmed by 0 bases and J by 7 bases, leaving 14 bases between them. CDR3 region: CASSLDGGPGQPQHF. DNA for the CDR3: TGTGCCAGCAGCTTGGACGGGGGGCCTGGGCAGCCCCAGCATTTT.

This clone is a singleton in its sample. The V and J genes are TRBV30 and TRBJ2-5; TRBD2 matches at 9 bases. Germline trimming cut 2 bases from V and 5 bases from J; bases unmatched to any gene: 6. The length of the CDR3 is 14 residues. The germline V gene encodes CDR1 GTSNPN and CDR2 SVGIG (reference sequence). The CDR3 region has the DNA TGTGCCTGGAGTTCGGGACTAGCTTATGAGACCCAGTACTTC. As protein: CAWSSGLAYETQYF.

The chain uses TRBV4-2 and TRBJ1-3; D gene uncertain. V was cut by 1 base and J by 0 bases, with 13 bases left in between. CDR3 length equals 17 residues. Germline V lookup: CDR1 LGHNA, CDR2 YNFKEQ. Here the CDR3 reads CASSQGQVLYSGNTIYF. DNA of the CDR3: TGTGCCAGCAGCCAAGGGCAGGTCCTATACTCTGGAAACACCATATATTTT.

This clone has only one observation. This chain links TRBV5-1 with TRBJ2-5; D is uncertain. V lost 4 bases to trimming and J lost 2 bases, with 3 bases between them. This CDR3 spans 11 amino acids. Germline V gene sequence: CDR1 SGHRS, CDR2 YFSETQ. The CDR3 DNA reads as TGCGCCAGCAGCACTCAAGAGACCCAGTACTTC. Protein product: CASSTQETQYF. The variable domain in full, with the rest retrieved from reference TRBV5-1 and TRBJ2-5, is KAGVTQTPRYLIKTRGQQVTLSCSPISGHRSVSWYQQTPGQGLQFLFEYFSETQRNKGNFPGRFSGRQFSNSRSEMNVSTLELGDSALYLCASSTQETQYFGPGTRLLVL.

The chain is built from TRBV28 and TRBJ2-7, with D perhaps matching TRBD1 (5 bases). Deletions cut 2 bases from V and 3 bases from J, with 11 bases between. From germline, CDR1 is MDHEN and CDR2 SYDVKM. The CDR3 loop spans 14 amino acids. The CDR3 nucleotides are TGTGCCAGCAGTTTAGGTAGTCAGGGCTACGAGCAGTACTTC. It is translated as CASSLGSQGYEQYF.

V is TRBV19 and J is TRBJ1-1, with a tentative D call TRBD1 (5 bases). V lost 7 bases to trimming and J lost 0 bases, with 18 bases between them. Germline CDR1 LNHDA, CDR2 SQIVND (reference sequence). There are 16 residues in the CDR3. The DNA for the CDR3 is TGTGCCAGTACCCCCTCCCCAGGGCGGATGAACACTGAAGCTTTCTTT. It specifies CASTPSPGRMNTEAFF.

This clone was observed at least ten times. The chain is built from TRBV27 and TRBJ1-1; D gene unclear. This CDR3 is 14 amino acids long. The V gene's germline CDR1 is MNHEY and CDR2 SMNVEV (reference sequence). V lost 0 bases and J lost 0, with 5 bases in between. The CDR3 bases are TGTGCCAGCAGTTTATCCCCCTTGAACACTGAAGCTTTCTTT. This codes for CASSLSPLNTEAFF.

The V call is TRBV7-2, the J call TRBJ1-5, with 8 bases identical to TRBD1. CDR3 size: 13 residues. The germline V gene has CDR1 SGHTA and CDR2 FQGNSA. Unmatched junction bases numbered 3, after V lost 5 bases and J lost 6 bases. The CDR3 sequence is CASSRQGTQPQHF. The CDR3 DNA follows: TGTGCCAGCAGCCGACAGGGGACTCAGCCCCAGCATTTT.

This clone was observed a single time. The chain combines TRBV29-1 with TRBJ1-3; D gene unclear. V dropped 5 bases and J dropped 8 bases, with 10 bases sitting between them. This CDR3 spans 11 amino acids. CDR1 is SQVTM, CDR2 ANQGSEA, per germline. CDR3 coding DNA: TGCAGCGTTTTCAGAGGAGACACCATATATTTT. As protein: CSVFRGDTIYF. Filled out from reference TRBV29-1 and TRBJ1-3, the complete variable domain reads SAVISQKPSRDICQRGTSLTIQCQVDSQVTMMFWYRQQPGQSLTLIATANQGSEATYESGFVIDKFPISRPNLTFSTLTVSNMSPEDSSIYLCSVFRGDTIYFGEGSWLTVV.

The chain employs TRBV5-1 and TRBJ2-2, with 8 bases lining up with TRBD1. CDR3 length: 16 amino acids. The V and J ends lost 0 bases and 6 bases, in that order; junction bases with no gene match: 7. In germline, CDR1 is SGHRS, CDR2 YFSETQ. In DNA, the CDR3 is TGCGCCAGCAGCTTGGGGCAGGGGGCGCCCGCCGGGGAGCTGTTTTTT. Protein sequence: CASSLGQGAPAGELFF.

The genes are TRBV29-1 and TRBJ1-1; the D gene is possibly TRBD1 (5 bases). CDR3 length: 13 residues. Trimming left V 1 base short and J 0 bases short, with 6 bases between. CDR1 and CDR2 (germline): SQVTM, ANQGSEA. CDR3 bases: TGCAGCGTTGAAGGGACAATGAACACTGAAGCTTTCTTT. This translates into CSVEGTMNTEAFF.

The J gene is TRBJ2-7, the V gene TRBV2; 8 positions agree with TRBD2. CDR3 size: 14 residues. The junction had 2 bases not matched to a gene; V was cut back by 0 bases and J by 4 bases. Germline CDR1 SNHLY, CDR2 FYNNEI. DNA of the CDR3: TGTGCCAGCAGTGAAGCGGGACTAGGGTACGAGCAGTACTTC. It encodes CASSEAGLGYEQYF. Supplemented by reference TRBV2 and TRBJ2-7, the full variable domain reads EPEVTQTPSHQVTQMGQEVILRCVPISNHLYFYWYRQILGQKVEFLVSFYNNEISEKSEIFDDQFSVERPDGSNFTLKIRSTKLEDSAMYFCASSEAGLGYEQYFGPGTRLTVT.

The V and J genes are TRBV5-5 and TRBJ1-4; D may be TRBD1 (5 bases). The V end was cut by 4 bases, the J end by 8 bases, with 15 bases between. Per germline, CDR1 SGHKS and CDR2 YYEKEE (reference sequence). The CDR3 has 14 residues. CDR3 in amino acids: CASSATGTAEKLFF. In DNA, the CDR3 is TGTGCCAGCAGCGCAACCGGGACTGCCGAAAAACTGTTTTTT.

The J gene is TRBJ1-1, the V gene TRBV30; the D gene is possibly TRBD1 (6 bases). The CDR3 consists of 15 residues. The V end was cut by 2 bases, the J end by 4 bases, with 17 bases between. The V gene's germline CDR1 is GTSNPN and CDR2 SVGIG (reference sequence). This chain's CDR3 is CAWSPSRGGSTEAFF. The CDR3 DNA reads as TGTGCCTGGAGTCCTTCCAGGGGAGGAAGCACTGAAGCTTTCTTT. The full variable domain, completed using reference TRBV30 and TRBJ1-1, is SQTIHQWPATLVQPVGSPLSLECTVEGTSNPNLYWYRQAAGRGLQLLFYSVGIGQISSEVPQNLSASRPQDRQFILSSKKLLLSDSGFYLCAWSPSRGGSTEAFFGQGTRLTVV.

The CDR3 bases are TGTGCCAGCAGTTACGCGGGACTAGCGGGGCGCGAGCAGTTCTTC. Protein sequence: CASSYAGLAGREQFF. The chain joins TRBV6-6 to TRBJ2-1; 13 positions match TRBD2. The V segment lost 2 bases and the J segment 10 bases; nucleotides outside the gene matches: 5. This CDR3 is built from 15 residues. Germline-derived CDR1 and CDR2 are MNHNY and SVGAGI (reference sequence).

V usage is TRBV19 and J usage is TRBJ1-5; the match to TRBD1 covers 7 bases. The CDR3 consists of 19 residues. V lost 6 bases, J lost 0 bases, and 17 bases stayed unmatched. CDR1 is LNHDA, CDR2 SQIVND, per germline (reference sequence). For the CDR3, the DNA is TGTGCCAGTAGGAACCTTTATGGGACAGCCACGTATAGCAATCAGCCCCAGCATTTT. Translated, it gives CASRNLYGTATYSNQPQHF.

This chain connects TRBV18 to TRBJ2-2; 10 bases are a match to TRBD2. The V segment lost 4 bases and the J segment 2 bases; nucleotides outside the gene matches: 7. Germline V gene sequence: CDR1 KGHSH, CDR2 LQKENI. The CDR3 covers 17 residues. The CDR3 DNA is TGTGCCAGCTCACTGAGTTCTAGCGGGAGAAACACCGGGGAGCTGTTTTTT. It specifies CASSLSSSGRNTGELFF.

The CDR3, as DNA: TGTGCCAGTAGCCTACTCGCCCGGGACAGGGGTGGCGAGCAGTACTTC. It specifies CASSLLARDRGGEQYF. The chain has TRBV19 and TRBJ2-7; 10 nucleotides agree with TRBD1. CDR1 and CDR2 from the germline V gene are LNHDA and SQIVND (reference sequence). CDR3 length: 16 residues. The trim removed 6 bases at V and 6 bases at J, leaving 14 bases unmatched.

The CDR3 bases are TGTGCCAGCAGCACAAGATACTCCGGGACAGGGGGCACCGGGGAGCTGTTTTTT. It yields the protein CASSTRYSGTGGTGELFF. The chain carries TRBV9 and TRBJ2-2, with TRBD1 matching 11 bases. The J segment lost 4 bases and the V segment lost 4 bases, leaving 12 bases of the junction unmatched. Germline lookup yields CDR1 SGDLS and CDR2 YYNGEE. The CDR3 runs to 18 residues.

V and J are TRBV2 and TRBJ2-3, with D uncertain. V lost 3 bases and J 0 bases, leaving 4 bases between the germline ends. The CDR3 runs 13 residues. Germline V gene data show CDR1 as SNHLY and CDR2 as FYNNEI. DNA for the CDR3: TGTGCCAGCAGTGATACCAGCACAGATACGCAGTATTTT. It translates to CASSDTSTDTQYF.

V usage is TRBV7-9 and J usage is TRBJ2-1, with D maybe TRBD2 (5 bases). Trimming shortened V by 1 base and J by 8 bases, and 12 bases separated the two germline ends. The CDR3 spans 14 residues. CDR1 is SEHNR, CDR2 FQNEAQ, per germline (reference sequence). The CDR3 is CASSLGLAPYEQFF. As DNA, the CDR3 is TGTGCCAGCAGCTTAGGGCTAGCCCCCTATGAGCAGTTCTTC.

J is TRBJ1-2 and V is TRBV4-2; 10 positions agree with TRBD1. Germline V gives CDR1 LGHNA, CDR2 YNFKEQ. With 1 base clipped from V and 7 bases from J, the junction kept 3 bases outside the gene matches. CDR3 size: 14 residues. The CDR3 spells CASSQGQGAVGYTF. Here the CDR3 DNA reads TGTGCCAGCAGCCAAGGACAGGGGGCGGTTGGCTACACCTTC.

V usage is TRBV9 and J usage is TRBJ2-3, with 10 nucleotides matching TRBD2. This CDR3 is built from 14 residues. CDR1 and CDR2 (germline): SGDLS, YYNGEE. V gave up 4 bases and J gave up 5 bases; unmatched junction bases: 4. CDR3 in DNA: TGTGCCAGCAGCTTAGCGGGGGGCCAAGATACGCAGTATTTT. Protein product: CASSLAGGQDTQYF.